These 20 T cell receptor beta chains came from one sample sequenced in a study of early T cells in non-severe SARS-CoV-2 infection. TCRdb processed the 5' RACE reads anew with MiXCR; each CDR3 protein has one entry. The sample has roughly 53,000 distinct CDR3 sequences, roughly 8.8% seen once. The sample was whole blood. Receptors originate from an adult who was a healthcare worker with PCR-confirmed SARS-CoV-2 infection or an uninfected control (not recorded which).

This clonotype was counted between two and nine times. The rearrangement uses TRBV5-4 and TRBJ1-5; 9 bases map to TRBD1. CDR3 length: 13 residues. Unmatched junction bases numbered 2, after V lost 2 bases and J lost 8 bases. Looked up from germline, CDR1 is SGHNT and CDR2 is YYREEE (reference sequence). The CDR3 here is CASSLDRGEPQHF. The DNA for the CDR3 is TGTGCCAGCAGCTTAGACAGGGGGGAGCCCCAGCATTTT.

This clonotype was seen many times. J is TRBJ1-1 and V is TRBV5-1; D is unclear. The germline V gene encodes CDR1 SGHRS and CDR2 YFSETQ. The CDR3 contains 13 residues. Trimming left V 3 bases short and J 4 bases short, with 10 bases between. The CDR3 is CASSSNWGTEAFF. CDR3 in DNA: TGCGCCAGCAGCTCAAACTGGGGCACTGAAGCTTTCTTT.

This chain links TRBV7-9 with TRBJ2-2; tentatively, D is TRBD2 (5 bases). CDR1 and CDR2 from the germline V gene are SEHNR and FQNEAQ (reference sequence). Deletions cut 2 bases from V and 0 bases from J, with 10 bases between. There are 16 residues in the CDR3. The CDR3 nucleotides are TGTGCCAGCAGCTTACTCCGGGGTACGAACACCGGGGAGCTGTTTTTT. This sequence encodes CASSLLRGTNTGELFF.

The chain links TRBV19 to TRBJ2-4, with D uncertain. In germline, CDR1 is LNHDA, CDR2 SQIVND (reference sequence). Trimming removed 0 bases from V and 5 bases from J, with 14 bases in between. The CDR3 is 16 amino acids. CDR3 DNA sequence: TGTGCCAGTAGTATAGATCGAAGGTTACCCCAAAACATTCAGTACTTC. It codes for CASSIDRRLPQNIQYF.

This clonotype was detected many times. The V gene is TRBV5-6, the J gene TRBJ1-1; no clear D gene. V was pared by 4 bases and J by 1 base, with 11 bases between. The CDR3 spans 14 residues. Germline loops: CDR1 SGHDT, CDR2 YYEEEE. CDR3 DNA: TGTGCCAGCAGCCGCGCAGGTAGGAACACTGAAGCTTTCTTT. Protein: CASSRAGRNTEAFF. The variable domain in full, with the rest retrieved from reference TRBV5-6 and TRBJ1-1, is DAGVTQSPTHLIKTRGQQVTLRCSPKSGHDTVSWYQQALGQGPQFIFQYYEEEERQRGNFPDRFSGHQFPNYSSELNVNALLLGDSALYLCASSRAGRNTEAFFGQGTRLTVV.

This clonotype was seen only a few times. The chain combines TRBV20-1 with TRBJ1-4; D is unclear. Trimming stripped 6 bases from V and 6 bases from J, with 17 bases between. The CDR3 is 14 amino acids. Germline assignment: CDR1 DFQATT and CDR2 SNEGSKA (reference sequence). CDR3 in DNA: TGCAGTGCAAGGCCGGAAGTGAGCGATGAAAAACTGTTTTTT. It yields the protein CSARPEVSDEKLFF.

This clonotype came up many times. The chain uses TRBV7-3 and TRBJ2-3, with TRBD2 matching 8 bases. The CDR3 has 14 amino acids. The J segment lost 9 bases and the V segment lost 5 bases, leaving 10 bases of the junction unmatched. Germline loops: CDR1 SGHTA, CDR2 FQGTGA. The CDR3 DNA sequence: TGTGCCAGCAGCAATGGCTTTAGCGGGGAGACGCAGTATTTT. It encodes CASSNGFSGETQYF.

This clonotype was detected only a few times. The chain couples TRBV7-8 to TRBJ2-5; 7 bases agree with TRBD1. V shed 5 bases and J 5 bases; nucleotides not matched to a gene: 11. Germline assignment: CDR1 SGHVS and CDR2 FQNEAQ. This CDR3 contains 15 residues. The CDR3 sequence: CASSNTGAHGETQYF. The DNA for the CDR3 is TGTGCCAGCAGCAATACAGGGGCTCACGGGGAGACCCAGTACTTC.

The table lists this clonotype with many counts. This sequence joins TRBV7-9 and TRBJ2-5; D gene unclear. The V gene lost 3 bases and the J gene lost 5 bases, with 10 bases spanning the gap. This CDR3 spans 13 amino acids. Per germline, CDR1 SEHNR and CDR2 FQNEAQ (reference sequence). CDR3 region: CASSFEVSETQYF. The CDR3 DNA follows: TGTGCCAGCAGCTTCGAGGTATCGGAGACCCAGTACTTC. The whole variable domain, remainder taken from reference TRBV7-9 and TRBJ2-5, is DTGVSQNPRHKITKRGQNVTFRCDPISEHNRLYWYRQTLGQGPEFLTYFQNEAQLEKSRLLSDRFSAERPKGSFSTLEIQRTEQGDSAMYLCASSFEVSETQYFGPGTRLLVL.

The CDR3 protein is CASSHTSGGSYNEQFF. CDR3 DNA sequence: TGTGCCAGCAGCCACACTAGCGGGGGCTCCTACAATGAGCAGTTCTTC. V usage is TRBV7-9 and J usage is TRBJ2-1, with TRBD2 identical over 11 bases. Germline CDR1 is SEHNR and CDR2 is FQNEAQ (reference sequence). Trimming at V came to 5 bases and at J to 0 bases, leaving 3 bases not matched to a gene. CDR3 length: 16 amino acids.

The chain joins TRBV18 to TRBJ1-1; weak D call: TRBD1 (6 bases). Trimming took 5 bases from V and 6 from J, leaving 22 bases between them. This CDR3 comprises 16 residues. Germline CDR1 reads KGHSH; CDR2 reads LQKENI. The CDR3 bases are TGTGCCAGCTCATCATTTCTACAGGTCGGGGGCGCTGAAGCTTTCTTT. Translated: CASSSFLQVGGAEAFF.

This clonotype was counted between two and nine times. The gene calls are TRBV12-3 or TRBV12-4 and TRBJ1-2, with D hard to call. Trimming shortened V by 9 bases and J by 5 bases, and 4 bases separated the two germline ends. The length of the CDR3 is 9 residues. CDR3 in DNA: TGTGCCAGTCATTATGGCTACACCTTC. Its translation is CASHYGYTF.

This clonotype occurred many times. V is TRBV9 and J is TRBJ1-5; D is unresolved. Per germline, CDR1 SGDLS and CDR2 YYNGEE. The V gene lost 3 bases and the J gene lost 1 base, with 5 bases spanning the gap. The CDR3 consists of 13 residues. The CDR3 is CASSADSNQPQHF. CDR3 in DNA: TGTGCCAGCAGCGCGGACAGCAATCAGCCCCAGCATTTT.

This clonotype was found a few times. The chain joins TRBV3-1 to TRBJ1-2; D is unclear. Germline V gives CDR1 LGHDT, CDR2 YNNKEL (reference sequence). V lost 2 bases and J 4 bases, leaving 14 bases between the germline ends. CDR3 size: 15 residues. CDR3 protein: CASSQSPREPYGYTF. Written as DNA, the CDR3 is TGTGCCAGCAGCCAATCACCCCGGGAACCCTATGGCTACACCTTC.

The sample holds a few counts of this clonotype. The rearrangement links TRBV11-2 to TRBJ1-1, with D perhaps TRBD1 (6 bases). V was cut by 10 bases and J by 0 bases, with 24 bases left in between. CDR1 is SGHAT and CDR2 is FQNNGV in the germline V gene. This CDR3 is built from 17 residues. In DNA, the CDR3 is TGTGCCATCTCAGGGGTCGCTCCGGGACTGATGAACACTGAAGCTTTCTTT. It encodes CAISGVAPGLMNTEAFF.

This clonotype was seen many times. The chain is built from TRBV29-1 and TRBJ2-1, with 9 nucleotides matching TRBD2. Per the germline V gene, CDR1 is SQVTM and CDR2 is ANQGSEA. The CDR3 spans 15 residues. Unmatched junction bases numbered 6, after V lost 1 base and J lost 5 bases. CDR3 bases: TGCAGCGTTGAAGCAATGGCTAGCGGGGACAATGAGCAGTTCTTC. Residues: CSVEAMASGDNEQFF.

The chain has TRBV12-3 or TRBV12-4 and TRBJ1-6, with no clear D. V lost 6 bases and J lost 5, with 11 bases in between. The CDR3 consists of 14 residues. CDR3 sequence (DNA): TGTGCCAGCAGCCCGGAAGGGAATAATTCACCCCTCCACTTT. Its translation is CASSPEGNNSPLHF.

This clonotype was recorded many times. V and J are TRBV20-1 and TRBJ1-1; D remains unclear. Germline CDR1 DFQATT, CDR2 SNEGSKA (reference sequence). The V end lost 4 bases, the J end lost 0 bases, and 12 bases lay between the germline ends. The CDR3 contains 14 residues. As DNA, the CDR3 is TGCAGTGCTATACAGAAAATTGTGAACACTGAAGCTTTCTTT. It encodes CSAIQKIVNTEAFF.

This chain joins TRBV15 and TRBJ1-1; the D gene is possibly TRBD1 (6 bases). CDR1 is LNHNV, CDR2 YYDKDF, per germline (reference sequence). The CDR3 loop spans 14 amino acids. Trimming cost V 3 bases and J 3 bases, with 11 bases left between them. The CDR3 bases are TGTGCCACCAGCAGTGGGCAGGGGCACACTGAAGCTTTCTTT. Translated, it gives CATSSGQGHTEAFF.

The genes are TRBV20-1 and TRBJ2-3, with D perhaps TRBD1 or TRBD2 (5 bases each). V dropped 5 bases and J dropped 4 bases, with 19 bases sitting between them. The CDR3 runs 15 residues. Germline CDR1 is DFQATT and CDR2 is SNEGSKA (reference sequence). Here the CDR3 reads CSASTTGTAPDTQYF. The CDR3 DNA reads as TGCAGTGCTTCCACAACCGGGACCGCGCCAGATACGCAGTATTTT.